A selection of T cell receptor beta chains follows, all from one sample in a study of CD8+ T cells in alopecia areata. TCRdb's table, derived via immunoSEQ multiplex PCR, lists solely in-frame clones and lacks some. The sample has under 300,000 clones; about 60% are singletons. Source: CD4+ T cells sorted from blood, taken around week 52, from a patient treated with tofacitinib. The receptor source for this set is a human donor with alopecia areata. Both conserved end residues are part of each CDR3. D genes are given only for firm matches. Not every row has a clone size; where given, it reads once, few, many or a size class.

>.|TRBJ1-2|TRBV5-6|TRBD1
TGTGCCAGCACCCCCGACAGGGGGAATGGCTACACCTTC
CASTPDRGNGYTF
>.|TRBJ2-6|TRBV9|.
TGTGCCAGCAGCTCCCCTGGGGCCAACGTCCTGACTTTC
CASSSPGANVLTF
>.|TRBJ2-7|TRBV27|TRBD1
TGTGCCAGCGGGGGACAGGGACACGAGCAGTACTTC
CASGGQGHEQYF
>.|TRBJ2-3|TRBV7-9|.
TGTGCCAGCAGCTTAGAATCTTGGGGGATCCGCGTTGGAGATACGCAGTATTTT
CASSLESWGIRVGDTQYF
>.|TRBJ2-7|TRBV7-6|.
TGTGCCAGCGCAGGCGATTCCTACGAGCAGTACTTC
CASAGDSYEQYF
>.|TRBJ2-7|TRBV19|.
TGTGCCAGTAGTCTCGGCCAGGGAAGGTCCTACGAGCAGTACTTC
CASSLGQGRSYEQYF
>.|TRBJ2-5|TRBV7-9|TRBD1
TGTGCCAGCAGCTTCACGGACAGGGGGCTGGAGACCCAGTACTTC
CASSFTDRGLETQYF
>.|TRBJ2-3|TRBV2|TRBD1
TGTGCCAGCCCGGGACAGGGGACAGATACGCAGTATTTT
CASPGQGTDTQYF
>few|TRBJ2-5|TRBV29-1|.
TGCAGCGTTGGCTTCGAAGGGACCCAGTACTTC
CSVGFEGTQYF
>many|TRBJ2-1|TRBV9|TRBD1
TGTGCCAGCACTAGGACAGGGTCCTACAATGAGCAGTTCTTC
CASTRTGSYNEQFF
>.|TRBJ2-3|TRBV25-1|.
TGTGCCAGCAGTGAAGAGGACCAACTCCCTAGCACAGATACGCAGTATTTT
CASSEEDQLPSTDTQYF
>.|TRBJ1-5|TRBV30|.
TGTGCCTCCCTGGGGGGGCTCGGGAATCAGCCCCAGCATTTT
CASLGGLGNQPQHF
>.|TRBJ1-1|TRBV7-9|.
TGTGCCAGCAGTACCACCGGGACAGAAGCTTTCTTT
CASSTTGTEAFF
>.|TRBJ1-6|TRBV25-1|TRBD1
TGTGCCAGCAGTGGACAGGGTTTCAGTTCACCCCTCCACTTT
CASSGQGFSSPLHF
>.|TRBJ1-1|TRBV4-1|.
TGCGCCAGCAGTTCCGGGGTGTTGGTCACTGAAGCTTTCTTT
CASSSGVLVTEAFF
>.|TRBJ2-5|TRBV19|.
TGTGCCAGTAGTATGACCGGTCTAGGAGAGACCCAGTACTTC
CASSMTGLGETQYF
>.|TRBJ2-1|TRBV5-1|TRBD2
TGCGCCAGCAGCTTGTTACGGGACTATGAGGATGAGCAGTTCTTC
CASSLLRDYEDEQFF
>.|TRBJ1-6|TRBV5-1|.
TGCGCCAGCAGCCTAACCGGGGGTACTGATAATTCACCCCTCCACTTT
CASSLTGGTDNSPLHF
>.|TRBJ2-3|TRBV4-1|.
TGCGCCAGCAGCCAAGATGCGACCCTAGATACGCAGTATTTT
CASSQDATLDTQYF
>few|TRBJ2-4|TRBV19|TRBD1
TGTGCCAGTAGTGCGAGACAGGGGGGAAACATTCAGTACTTC
CASSARQGGNIQYF
>.|TRBJ2-4|TRBV5-6|.
TGTGCCAGCAGCTTGTTTGCTCAAAACATTCAGTACTTC
CASSLFAQNIQYF
>.|TRBJ1-5|TRBV15|.
TGTGCCACCAGCGTGCCCAATCAGCCCCAGCATTTT
CATSVPNQPQHF
>.|TRBJ2-5|TRBV5-4|.
TGTGCCAGCAGCCTTGGTATGCGGGGGCCGTACCAAGAGACCCAGTACTTC
CASSLGMRGPYQETQYF
>.|TRBJ1-4|TRBV29-1|TRBD1
TGCAGCGTTGACAGGGGGTTTGGTGAAAAACTGTTTTTT
CSVDRGFGEKLFF
>.|TRBJ1-2|TRBV29-1|.
TGCAGCGTGGTTGGGGCCTACTATGGCTACACCTTC
CSVVGAYYGYTF
>.|TRBJ2-4|TRBV20-1|.
TGCAGTGCTACTCAGAAAAACATTCAGTACTTC
CSATQKNIQYF
>.|TRBJ2-7|TRBV9|.
TGTGCCAGCAGCGTAGGTCAGATTTCCTACGAGCAGTACTTC
CASSVGQISYEQYF
>.|TRBJ2-5|TRBV9|.
TGTGCCAGCAGCGTAAGAGGGCAAGAGACCCAGTACTTC
CASSVRGQETQYF
>.|TRBJ1-4|TRBV12-5|TRBD1
TGTGCTAGTGGTTTGCTTGACAGGGGGCGAGAAAAACTGTTTTTT
CASGLLDRGREKLFF
>.|TRBJ1-4|TRBV30|.
TGTGCCTGGCAGGGACGTAATGAAAAACTGTTTTTT
CAWQGRNEKLFF
>few|TRBJ2-3|TRBV29-1|.
TGCAGCACCGACACAGATACGCAGTATTTT
CSTDTDTQYF
>few|TRBJ1-2|TRBV5-6|TRBD1
TGTGCCAGCAGCGTGGACAGGAGTTATGGCTACACCTTC
CASSVDRSYGYTF
>few|TRBJ2-7|TRBV7-2|.
TGTGCCAGCAGCTTAGAGGGGTACGTCTACGAGCAGTACTTC
CASSLEGYVYEQYF
>.|TRBJ1-5|TRBV19|.
TGTGCCAGTAGTAGGGGCTATCAGCCCCAGCATTTT
CASSRGYQPQHF
>.|TRBJ2-3|TRBV29-1|TRBD2
TGCAGCACACACACCGGGGGGAATACGCAGTATTTT
CSTHTGGNTQYF
>.|TRBJ1-6|TRBV5-6|TRBD1
TGTGCCAGCAGCTTGGTACAGGGGGGATTGTATAATTCACCCCTCCACTTT
CASSLVQGGLYNSPLHF
>.|TRBJ1-2|TRBV30|TRBD1
TGTGCCTGGAGTACAGGGGCCTTCTTGGGCTACACCTTC
CAWSTGAFLGYTF
>.|TRBJ1-1|TRBV19|.
TGTGCCAGTAGTATCCGGAGGAGGGTTGAAAAGAACACTGAAGCTTTCTTT
CASSIRRRVEKNTEAFF
>.|TRBJ1-5|TRBV30|.
TGTGCCTGGAGTGCGCAGGGCAATCAGCCCCAGCATTTT
CAWSAQGNQPQHF
>few|TRBJ2-3|TRBV25-1|.
TGTGCCAGCAGTGCCTGGGACTCTAGCACAGATACGCAGTATTTT
CASSAWDSSTDTQYF
>few|TRBJ1-5|TRBV4-1|.
TGCGCCAGCAGCCAAGAAGTTAGACAGCCCCAGCATTTT
CASSQEVRQPQHF
>.|TRBJ2-1|TRBV4-3|TRBD2
TGCGCCAGCAGCCAAGATACCCTTCCTCCGGGAGGGTTTGAGCAGTTCTTC
CASSQDTLPPGGFEQFF
>few|TRBJ1-1|TRBV30|TRBD1
TGTGCCCGAAGGGACAGGGGGCAAACTGAAGCTTTCTTT
CARRDRGQTEAFF
>.|TRBJ2-3|TRBV7-3|TRBD2
TGTGCCAGCAGCCCAACAACTAGCGGGTACACAGATACGCAGTATTTT
CASSPTTSGYTDTQYF
>few|TRBJ2-5|TRBV9|.
TGTGCCAGCAGCGAGTATTCGCAAGAGACCCAGTACTTC
CASSEYSQETQYF
>.|TRBJ1-6|TRBV14|.
TGTGCCAGCAGCCAAGCGCGGGGGTTGAATTCACCCCTCCACTTT
CASSQARGLNSPLHF
>.|TRBJ2-3|TRBV30|.
TGTGCCTGGAGTGTATGGTCGGGGGCCCGCACAGATACGCAGTATTTT
CAWSVWSGARTDTQYF
>.|TRBJ1-4|TRBV9|.
TGTGCCAGCAGCCCGGGCCCGTATACAACTAATGAAAAACTGTTTTTT
CASSPGPYTTNEKLFF
>.|TRBJ2-7|TRBV9|TRBD1
TGTGCCAGCAGCGCCGCAGGGGGCGAGCAGTACTTC
CASSAAGGEQYF
>few|TRBJ2-1|TRBV29-1|.
TGCAGCGGCCGACACCAATACAATGAGCAGTTCTTC
CSGRHQYNEQFF
>.|TRBJ2-5|TRBV29-1|TRBD1
TGCAGCGTTGAAAGGGACAGCCAAGAGACCCAGTACTTC
CSVERDSQETQYF
>.|TRBJ1-1|TRBV11-3|TRBD1
TGTGCCAGCAGCTGGGACAGGGGAACTGAAGCTTTCTTT
CASSWDRGTEAFF
>.|TRBJ2-7|TRBV2|TRBD1
TGTGCCAGCAGATCCGGGACAGGGTCCTACGAGCAGTACTTC
CASRSGTGSYEQYF
>.|TRBJ2-7|TRBV7-2|.
TGTGCCAGCAGCCCGCCCAGGGGTCGAACCTACGAGCAGTACTTC
CASSPPRGRTYEQYF
>.|TRBJ1-2|TRBV5-1|.
TGCGCCAGCAGCTTGGCGGGCCCGCCTAACTATGGCTACACCTTC
CASSLAGPPNYGYTF
>.|TRBJ1-6|TRBV30|TRBD1
TGTGCCTGGAGACAGGGGGAGGATTCACCCCTCCACTTT
CAWRQGEDSPLHF
>once|TRBJ1-2|TRBV6-5|.
TGTGCCAGCAGTTCTGCGGGACAAGGAAACTATGGCTACACCTTC
CASSSAGQGNYGYTF
>.|TRBJ2-1|TRBV7-9|.
TGTGCCAGCAGCTTAGTCTCGTTTTACAATGAGCAGTTCTTC
CASSLVSFYNEQFF
>.|TRBJ2-1|TRBV30|.
TGTGCCTGGAGACTACCCAGGAAGGGCAATGAGCAGTTCTTC
CAWRLPRKGNEQFF